Listed below are T cell receptor beta chains from one sample, sequenced in a study of blood T cell repertoires in COVID-19. TCRdb's table, derived via immunoSEQ multiplex PCR, lists solely in-frame clones and lacks some. Of roughly 190,000 clones in the sample, around 83% are singletons; the top ten hold less than 3.5%. What was sequenced was peripheral blood. The receptors were gathered from a man aged 45-65 years with active or convalescent COVID-19. CDR3s leave out the opening cysteine and the closing phenylalanine or tryptophan. Fields, in order: J gene, V gene, CDR3 protein.

j_gene: TRBJ2-1; v_gene: TRBV7-2; CDR3aa: ASSFPLGARNEQF
j_gene: TRBJ2-3; v_gene: TRBV19; CDR3aa: ASSPGQGSASTDTQY
j_gene: TRBJ1-1; v_gene: TRBV29-1; CDR3aa: SVAATGEAF
j_gene: TRBJ1-1; v_gene: TRBV10-3; CDR3aa: AISDAGWGSEAF
j_gene: TRBJ1-5; v_gene: TRBV2; CDR3aa: ASSEAYRGRQPQH
j_gene: TRBJ2-7; v_gene: TRBV9; CDR3aa: ASSVAGSRGLYEQY
j_gene: TRBJ1-4; v_gene: TRBV2; CDR3aa: ASSGGDEKLF
j_gene: TRBJ2-7; v_gene: TRBV7-2; CDR3aa: ASSLGLAGGVSYEQY
j_gene: TRBJ2-1; v_gene: TRBV7-3; CDR3aa: ASSSVAGLGNEQF
j_gene: TRBJ1-1; v_gene: TRBV20-1; CDR3aa: SASQGAAF
j_gene: TRBJ2-5; v_gene: TRBV30; CDR3aa: AWSAGSGGHETQY
j_gene: TRBJ1-2; v_gene: TRBV3-1/TRBV3-2; CDR3aa: ASSQATGYYGYT
j_gene: TRBJ1-2; v_gene: TRBV6-5; CDR3aa: ASSWGQGDGYT
j_gene: TRBJ2-2; v_gene: TRBV6-2/TRBV6-3; CDR3aa: ASSSPGLAGGHTGELF
j_gene: TRBJ2-3; v_gene: TRBV11-2; CDR3aa: ASSLDLDTDTQY
j_gene: TRBJ2-6; v_gene: TRBV5-4; CDR3aa: ASSVGLGGQGSGANVLT
j_gene: TRBJ1-1; v_gene: TRBV9; CDR3aa: ASSVALTAMNTEAF
j_gene: TRBJ1-2; v_gene: TRBV5-4; CDR3aa: ASSPPPGARVGYGYT
j_gene: TRBJ2-1; v_gene: TRBV19; CDR3aa: ASSIDGTGGYNEQF
j_gene: TRBJ1-2; v_gene: TRBV7-2; CDR3aa: ASSLGRDNYGYT
j_gene: TRBJ1-2; v_gene: TRBV5-1; CDR3aa: ASSLVGGGNYGYT
j_gene: TRBJ2-7; v_gene: TRBV4-1; CDR3aa: ASSPRLAGGNRYSYEQY
j_gene: TRBJ2-5; v_gene: TRBV11-3; CDR3aa: ASSLDSSSETQY
j_gene: TRBJ2-2; v_gene: TRBV5-1; CDR3aa: ASSSGLIDTGELF
j_gene: TRBJ2-2; v_gene: TRBV19; CDR3aa: ASRTSGGAVGELF
j_gene: TRBJ1-5; v_gene: TRBV1; CDR3aa: TSSQRRGRGNQPQH
j_gene: TRBJ2-3; v_gene: TRBV3-1/TRBV3-2; CDR3aa: ASSQEGVAGAISTDTQY
j_gene: TRBJ1-2; v_gene: TRBV18; CDR3aa: ASSPAGAHYGYT
j_gene: TRBJ2-1; v_gene: TRBV19; CDR3aa: ASSRERNSYNEQF
j_gene: TRBJ1-5; v_gene: TRBV5-5; CDR3aa: ASSPGTGDQPQH
j_gene: TRBJ2-7; v_gene: TRBV7-9; CDR3aa: ASSRGGLATNYEQY
j_gene: TRBJ2-7; v_gene: TRBV27; CDR3aa: ASRKGTEYEQY
j_gene: TRBJ1-6; v_gene: TRBV3-1/TRBV3-2; CDR3aa: ASSQRNSPLH
j_gene: TRBJ2-7; v_gene: TRBV9; CDR3aa: ASSASSSYEQY
j_gene: TRBJ2-7; v_gene: TRBV7-8; CDR3aa: ASSAQGDEQY
j_gene: TRBJ2-3; v_gene: TRBV6-5; CDR3aa: ASSPGLSTDTQY
j_gene: TRBJ1-2; v_gene: TRBV2; CDR3aa: ASSAAGGSGYT
j_gene: TRBJ1-5; v_gene: TRBV28; CDR3aa: ASLQGNQPQH
j_gene: TRBJ1-4; v_gene: TRBV30; CDR3aa: ASGGQRNEKLF
j_gene: TRBJ2-5; v_gene: TRBV28; CDR3aa: ASSPARQAIWETQY
j_gene: TRBJ1-2; v_gene: TRBV12-3/TRBV12-4; CDR3aa: ASTPTGVGYT
j_gene: TRBJ1-4; v_gene: TRBV19; CDR3aa: ASTPVGLRFGKLF